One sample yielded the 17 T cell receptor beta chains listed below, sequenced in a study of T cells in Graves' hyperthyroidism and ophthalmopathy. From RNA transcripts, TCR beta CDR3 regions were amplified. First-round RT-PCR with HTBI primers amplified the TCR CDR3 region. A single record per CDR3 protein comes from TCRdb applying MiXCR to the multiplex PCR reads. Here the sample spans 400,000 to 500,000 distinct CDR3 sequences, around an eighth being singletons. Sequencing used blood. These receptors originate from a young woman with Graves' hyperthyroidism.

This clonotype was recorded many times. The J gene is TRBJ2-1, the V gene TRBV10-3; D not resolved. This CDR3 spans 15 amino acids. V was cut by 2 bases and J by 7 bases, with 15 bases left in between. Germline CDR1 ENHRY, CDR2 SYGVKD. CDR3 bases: TGTGCCATCAGTGAGCAGAGTTACAGTAGGAATGAGCAGTTCTTC. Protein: CAISEQSYSRNEQFF.

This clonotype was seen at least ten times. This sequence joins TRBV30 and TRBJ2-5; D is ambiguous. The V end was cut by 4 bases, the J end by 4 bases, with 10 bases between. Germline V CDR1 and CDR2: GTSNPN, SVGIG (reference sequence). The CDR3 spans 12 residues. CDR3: CAWKRGPETQYF. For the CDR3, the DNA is TGTGCCTGGAAACGAGGTCCAGAGACCCAGTACTTC.

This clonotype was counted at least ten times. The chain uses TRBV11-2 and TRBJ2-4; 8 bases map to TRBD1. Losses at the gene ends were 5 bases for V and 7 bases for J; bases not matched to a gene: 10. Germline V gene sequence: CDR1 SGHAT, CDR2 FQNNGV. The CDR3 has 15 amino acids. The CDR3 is CASSALQGGRNIQYF. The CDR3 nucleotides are TGTGCCAGCAGCGCGCTACAGGGGGGTAGGAACATTCAGTACTTC. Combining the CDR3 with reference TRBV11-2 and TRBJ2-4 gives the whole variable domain EAGVAQSPRYKIIEKRQSVAFWCNPISGHATLYWYQQILGQGPKLLIQFQNNGVVDDSQLPKDRFSAERLKGVDSTLKIQPAKLEDSAVYLCASSALQGGRNIQYFGAGTRLSVL.

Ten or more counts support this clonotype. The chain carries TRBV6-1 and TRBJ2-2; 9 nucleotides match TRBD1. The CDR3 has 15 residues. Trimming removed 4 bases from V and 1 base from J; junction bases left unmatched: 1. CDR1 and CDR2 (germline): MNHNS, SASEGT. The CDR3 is CASSAGQGNTGELFF. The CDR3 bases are TGTGCCAGCAGTGCGGGACAGGGGAACACCGGGGAGCTGTTTTTT.

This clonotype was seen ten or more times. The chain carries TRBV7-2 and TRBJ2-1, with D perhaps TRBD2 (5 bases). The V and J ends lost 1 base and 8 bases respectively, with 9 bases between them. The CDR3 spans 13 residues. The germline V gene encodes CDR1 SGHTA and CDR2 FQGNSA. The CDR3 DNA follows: TGTGCCAGCAGCTTAGGTTTTAGCGATGAGCAGTTCTTC. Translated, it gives CASSLGFSDEQFF.

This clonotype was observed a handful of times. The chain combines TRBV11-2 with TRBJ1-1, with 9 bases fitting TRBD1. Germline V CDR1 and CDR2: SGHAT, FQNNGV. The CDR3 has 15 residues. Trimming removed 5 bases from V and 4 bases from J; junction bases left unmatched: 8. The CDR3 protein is CASSHPTGGITEAFF. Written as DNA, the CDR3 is TGTGCCAGCAGCCATCCGACAGGGGGGATCACTGAAGCTTTCTTT.

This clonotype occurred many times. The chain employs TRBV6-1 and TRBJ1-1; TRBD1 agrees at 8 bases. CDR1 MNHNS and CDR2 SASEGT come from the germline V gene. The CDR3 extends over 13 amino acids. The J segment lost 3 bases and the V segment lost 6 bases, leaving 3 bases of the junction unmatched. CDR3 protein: CASRPTGDTEAFF. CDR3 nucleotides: TGTGCCAGCAGGCCGACAGGGGACACTGAAGCTTTCTTT.

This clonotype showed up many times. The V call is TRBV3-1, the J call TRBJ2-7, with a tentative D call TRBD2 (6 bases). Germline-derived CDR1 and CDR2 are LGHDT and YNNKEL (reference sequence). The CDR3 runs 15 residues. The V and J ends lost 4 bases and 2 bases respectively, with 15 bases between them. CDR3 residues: CASSLGGVTTYEQYF. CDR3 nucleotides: TGTGCCAGCAGCCTCGGAGGGGTTACCACCTACGAGCAGTACTTC.

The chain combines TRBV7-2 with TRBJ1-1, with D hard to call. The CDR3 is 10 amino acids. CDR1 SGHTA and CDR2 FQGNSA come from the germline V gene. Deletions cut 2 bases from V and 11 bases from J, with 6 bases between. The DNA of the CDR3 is TGTGCCAGCAGCTTACTTCGCGCTTTCTTT. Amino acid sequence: CASSLLRAFF.

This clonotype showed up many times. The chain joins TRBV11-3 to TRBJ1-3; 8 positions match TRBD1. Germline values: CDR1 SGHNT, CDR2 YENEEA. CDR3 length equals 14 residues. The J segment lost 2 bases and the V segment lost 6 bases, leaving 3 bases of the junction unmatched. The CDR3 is CASSRDRTGNTIYF. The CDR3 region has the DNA TGTGCCAGCAGTCGGGACAGGACTGGAAACACCATATATTTT. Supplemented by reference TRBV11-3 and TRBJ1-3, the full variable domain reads EAGVVQSPRYKIIEKKQPVAFWCNPISGHNTLYWYLQNLGQGPELLIRYENEEAVDDSQLPKDRFSAERLKGVDSTLKIQPAELGDSAVYLCASSRDRTGNTIYFGEGSWLTVV.

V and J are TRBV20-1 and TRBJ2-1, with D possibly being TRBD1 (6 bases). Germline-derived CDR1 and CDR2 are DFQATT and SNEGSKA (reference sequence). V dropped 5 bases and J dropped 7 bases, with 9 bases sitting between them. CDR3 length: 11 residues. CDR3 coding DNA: TGCAGTGCTGGAAGGGGGAATGAGCAGTTCTTC. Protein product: CSAGRGNEQFF.

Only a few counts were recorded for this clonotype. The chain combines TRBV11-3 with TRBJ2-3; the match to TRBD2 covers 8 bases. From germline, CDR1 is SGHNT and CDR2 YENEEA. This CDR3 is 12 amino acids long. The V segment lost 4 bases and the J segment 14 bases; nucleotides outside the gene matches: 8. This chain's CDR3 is CASSSAGTSLYF. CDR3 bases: TGTGCCAGCAGCTCAGCCGGGACTAGTTTGTATTTT.

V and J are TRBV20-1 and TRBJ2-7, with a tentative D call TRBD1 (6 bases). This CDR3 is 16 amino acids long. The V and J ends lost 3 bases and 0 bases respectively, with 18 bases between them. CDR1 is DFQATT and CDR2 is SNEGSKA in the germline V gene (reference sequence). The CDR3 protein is CSASGIFDRNSYEQYF. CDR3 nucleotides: TGCAGTGCTAGCGGGATTTTCGACAGGAACTCCTACGAGCAGTACTTC.

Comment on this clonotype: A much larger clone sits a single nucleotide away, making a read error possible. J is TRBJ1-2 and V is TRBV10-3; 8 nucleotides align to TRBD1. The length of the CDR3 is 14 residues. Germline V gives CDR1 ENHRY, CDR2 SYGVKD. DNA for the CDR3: TGTGCCATCAGGCCACAGGGGGGTGACTATGGCTACGCCTTC. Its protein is CAIRPQGGDYGYAF.

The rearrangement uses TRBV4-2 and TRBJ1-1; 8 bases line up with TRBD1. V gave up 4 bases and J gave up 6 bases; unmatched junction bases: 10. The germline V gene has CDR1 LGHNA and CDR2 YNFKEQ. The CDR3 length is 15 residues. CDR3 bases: TGTGCCAGCAGCCGCGGACCAGGGGGCGCGGCTGAAGCTTTCTTT. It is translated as CASSRGPGGAAEAFF.

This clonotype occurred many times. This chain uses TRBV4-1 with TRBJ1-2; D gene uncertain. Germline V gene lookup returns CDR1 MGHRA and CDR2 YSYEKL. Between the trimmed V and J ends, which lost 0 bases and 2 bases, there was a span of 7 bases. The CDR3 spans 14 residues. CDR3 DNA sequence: TGCGCCAGCAGCCAAGATATAGGGAACTATGGCTACACCTTC. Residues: CASSQDIGNYGYTF.

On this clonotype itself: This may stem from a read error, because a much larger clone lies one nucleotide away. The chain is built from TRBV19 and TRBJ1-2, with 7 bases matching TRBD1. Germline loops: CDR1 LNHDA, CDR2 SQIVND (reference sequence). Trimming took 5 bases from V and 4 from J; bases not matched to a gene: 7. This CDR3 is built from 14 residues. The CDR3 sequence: CASSVGTEFYGYTF. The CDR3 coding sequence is TGTGCCAGTAGTGTCGGGACAGAGTTCTATGGCTACACCTTC. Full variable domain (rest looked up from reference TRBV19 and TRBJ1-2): DGGITQSPKYLFRKEGQNVTLSCEQNLNHDAMYWYRQDPGQGLRLIYYSQIVNDFQKGDIAEGYSVSREKKESFPLTVTSAQKNPTAFYLCASSVGTEFYGYTFGSGTRLTVV.